Below, 22 T cell receptor beta chains from the same sample are listed, as sequenced in a study of Tregs in tolerant kidney transplant recipients. Only in-frame clones appear in the TCRdb table, and some are missing; sequencing was by immunoSEQ multiplex PCR. The data show tens of thousands of clones, 75% to 95% seen once. The input for sequencing was Tregs from blood, taken before the transplant. All receptors come from a human donor who received a combined kidney and bone marrow transplant.

This chain links TRBV6-6 with TRBJ1-5, with 9 bases that match TRBD1. With V trimmed by 10 bases and J by 5 bases, 6 bases remained unmatched. From germline, CDR1 is MNHNY and CDR2 SVGAGI (reference sequence). The CDR3 runs 13 residues. Here the CDR3 reads CATGQGDHQPQHF. CDR3 nucleotide sequence: TGTGCCACGGGACAGGGAGATCATCAGCCCCAGCATTTT.

The chain is built from TRBV4-1 and TRBJ1-1; D remains ambiguous. The CDR3 length is 15 residues. With 0 bases removed from V and 2 bases from J, the gap between germline ends came to 10 bases. Germline assignment: CDR1 MGHRA and CDR2 YSYEKL. The CDR3: CASSQEGSGNTEAFF. DNA of the CDR3: TGCGCCAGCAGCCAAGAAGGATCCGGTAACACTGAAGCTTTCTTT.

The chain couples TRBV11-3 to TRBJ1-4; perhaps TRBD1 as D (6 bases). This CDR3 has 19 amino acids. Per germline, CDR1 SGHNT and CDR2 YENEEA. With 4 bases removed from V and 0 bases from J, the gap between germline ends came to 21 bases. CDR3 bases: TGTGCCAGCAGCTCCAACCCCCCCGGACAGAGAACAACTAATGAAAAACTGTTTTTT. Its translation: CASSSNPPGQRTTNEKLFF.

The rearrangement joins TRBV10-1 to TRBJ2-7; possible D gene TRBD2, 5 bases. V was clipped by 3 bases and J by 5 bases, with 11 bases between them. The CDR3 contains 13 residues. From germline, CDR1 is WNHNN and CDR2 SYGVQD (reference sequence). CDR3 amino acids: CASSDGGRNEQYF. The CDR3 nucleotides read TGCGCCAGCAGTGATGGAGGTCGGAACGAGCAGTACTTC.

This sequence joins TRBV18 and TRBJ2-1, with D unresolved. This CDR3 is 12 amino acids long. Trimming stripped 6 bases from V and 6 bases from J, with 9 bases between. CDR1 and CDR2 from the germline V gene are KGHSH and LQKENI. DNA of the CDR3: TGTGCCAGCTCGGGTGGAATCAATGAGCAGTTCTTC. Protein product: CASSGGINEQFF.

The chain uses TRBV2 and TRBJ2-7; 8 bases line up with TRBD1. The germline gives CDR1 SNHLY, CDR2 FYNNEI. The CDR3 loop spans 15 amino acids. V shed 6 bases, J shed 5 bases, and the junction held 12 bases outside the gene matches. The CDR3 here is CASSLSQGAHHEQYF. DNA of the CDR3: TGTGCCAGCAGCCTCTCCCAGGGGGCGCATCACGAGCAGTACTTC.

The gene calls are TRBV11-1 and TRBJ2-7; D is undetermined. The CDR3 runs to 12 residues. Looked up from germline, CDR1 is SGHAT and CDR2 is FQDESV (reference sequence). Trimming stripped 3 bases from V and 5 bases from J, with 8 bases between. CDR3 region: CASSLEGNEQYF. The CDR3, as DNA: TGTGCCAGCAGCTTGGAAGGGAACGAGCAGTACTTC.

V gene TRBV6-1 combines with J gene TRBJ2-7; a possible D gene is TRBD2 (6 bases). Deletions cut 4 bases from V and 0 bases from J, with 13 bases between. The V gene's germline CDR1 is MNHNS and CDR2 SASEGT. This CDR3 has 15 amino acids. The CDR3 protein is CASSAGLAPSYEQYF. CDR3 DNA: TGTGCCAGCAGTGCGGGCCTAGCGCCCTCCTACGAGCAGTACTTC.

In its sample, this clone was seen once. The genes are TRBV4-2 and TRBJ2-7; D remains unclear. CDR1 is LGHNA, CDR2 YNFKEQ, per germline. The V end lost 0 bases, the J end lost 3 bases, and 9 bases lay between the germline ends. The CDR3 contains 14 residues. The CDR3 bases are TGTGCCAGCAGCCAAGAATTGCTGAACTACGAGCAGTACTTC. It is translated as CASSQELLNYEQYF.

The chain uses TRBV7-9 and TRBJ2-1, with D unresolved. The CDR3 spans 12 residues. Germline loops: CDR1 SEHNR, CDR2 FQNEAQ (reference sequence). Trimming left V 2 bases short and J 9 bases short, with 8 bases between. The chain's CDR3 is CASSLSSGEQFF. As DNA, the CDR3 is TGTGCCAGCAGCTTATCTTCGGGTGAGCAGTTCTTC.

The rearrangement joins TRBV6-6 to TRBJ2-7; the D is unclear. V was cut by 0 bases and J by 6 bases, with 6 bases left in between. Per the germline V gene, CDR1 is MNHNY and CDR2 is SVGAGI (reference sequence). The CDR3 loop spans 12 amino acids. CDR3 amino acids: CASSYSPIEQYF. CDR3 DNA: TGTGCCAGCAGTTACTCCCCCATCGAGCAGTACTTC.

The CDR3 reads CASSSTQSSYNEQFF. The CDR3 nucleotides read TGTGCCAGCAGCTCGACCCAGAGCTCCTACAATGAGCAGTTCTTC. The chain has TRBV7-2 and TRBJ2-1; no definite D call. The V and J ends lost 4 bases and 0 bases respectively, with 10 bases between them. Germline V gene sequence: CDR1 SGHTA, CDR2 FQGNSA. The CDR3 loop spans 15 amino acids.

The genes are TRBV25-1 and TRBJ2-2; D not resolved. The ends were cut back, 4 bases at V and 5 bases at J, with 11 bases in the middle. Germline V gene lookup returns CDR1 MGHDK and CDR2 SYGVNS. CDR3 length: 14 residues. The CDR3 bases are TGTGCCAGCAGTGGCCGGGCCACAACCGGGGAGCTGTTTTTT. It encodes CASSGRATTGELFF. The entire variable domain, with the rest obtained from reference TRBV25-1 and TRBJ2-2, is as follows: EADIYQTPRYLVIGTGKKITLECSQTMGHDKMYWYQQDPGMELHLIHYSYGVNSTEKGDLSSESTVSRIRTEHFPLTLESARPSHTSQYLCASSGRATTGELFFGEGSRLTVL.

This chain connects TRBV30 to TRBJ2-2; tentative D call: TRBD1 (6 bases). The V and J ends lost 3 bases and 2 bases respectively, with 10 bases between them. Germline V gene sequence: CDR1 GTSNPN, CDR2 SVGIG (reference sequence). This CDR3 spans 14 amino acids. CDR3 coding DNA: TGTGCCTGGAGCCCGGGACACAACACCGGGGAGCTGTTTTTT. Its translation: CAWSPGHNTGELFF. Based on the CDR3 plus reference TRBV30 and TRBJ2-2, the full variable domain is SQTIHQWPATLVQPVGSPLSLECTVEGTSNPNLYWYRQAAGRGLQLLFYSVGIGQISSEVPQNLSASRPQDRQFILSSKKLLLSDSGFYLCAWSPGHNTGELFFGEGSRLTVL.

V is TRBV7-3 and J is TRBJ2-2; tentative D call: TRBD1 (5 bases). This CDR3 has 15 residues. CDR1 SGHTA and CDR2 FQGTGA come from the germline V gene. V was cut by 4 bases and J by 0 bases, with 9 bases left in between. Written as DNA, the CDR3 is TGTGCCAGCAGCTCGACAGCTGCGAACACCGGGGAGCTGTTTTTT. This translates into CASSSTAANTGELFF.

The V and J genes are TRBV9 and TRBJ2-7; D ambiguous. The CDR3 runs to 16 residues. With 2 bases removed from V and 4 bases from J, the gap between germline ends came to 19 bases. Germline V gene lookup returns CDR1 SGDLS and CDR2 YYNGEE. This CDR3 reads CASSVTDTRSPYEQYF. In nucleotides, the CDR3 is TGTGCCAGCAGCGTCACTGACACGAGATCCCCTTACGAGCAGTACTTC.

In its sample, this clone was seen once. The rearrangement links TRBV5-6 to TRBJ2-7; D is undetermined. Germline loops: CDR1 SGHDT, CDR2 YYEEEE. V lost 2 bases and J 2 bases, leaving 11 bases between the germline ends. The CDR3 length is 14 residues. The DNA for the CDR3 is TGTGCCAGCAGCTTTTCCGGGCCCGCCTACGAGCAGTACTTC. Translating it yields CASSFSGPAYEQYF.

This clone has a single count. The chain employs TRBV21-1 and TRBJ2-5; TRBD2, the table's D call, lacks a check against the DNA. TRBV21-1 is shown as a pseudogene. CDR3 size: 15 residues. In nucleotides, the CDR3 is TGTGCCAGCAGCAAAGCGTCGGGTTTCCAAGAGACCCAGTACTTC. Protein sequence: CASSKASGFQETQYF.

The chain uses TRBV7-6 and TRBJ1-6, with TRBD1 matching 9 bases. Germline lookup yields CDR1 SGHVS and CDR2 FNYEAQ. This CDR3 has 15 residues. The junction had 6 bases not matched to a gene; V was cut back by 5 bases and J by 7 bases. CDR3 sequence: CASSVGTGRNSPLHF. The DNA of the CDR3 is TGTGCCAGCAGCGTTGGGACAGGGAGGAATTCACCCCTCCACTTT.

The table lists this clone with a count of one. The chain is built from TRBV10-3 and TRBJ2-7; 9 nucleotides line up with TRBD2. In germline, CDR1 is ENHRY, CDR2 SYGVKD. This CDR3 has 14 residues. With V trimmed by 5 bases and J by 4 bases, 6 bases remained unmatched. The CDR3 is CAISLTSGGYEQYF. Written as DNA, the CDR3 is TGTGCCATCAGTCTGACTAGCGGAGGATACGAGCAGTACTTC.

This chain uses TRBV30 with TRBJ2-2; TRBD2 might be the D (6 bases). Germline assignment: CDR1 GTSNPN and CDR2 SVGIG (reference sequence). The CDR3 is made up of 11 amino acids. CDR3 region: CAWGRTGELFF. CDR3 in DNA: TGTGCTTGGGGGAGGACCGGGGAGCTGTTTTTT.

The gene calls are TRBV11-2 and TRBJ2-7; 8 nucleotides agree with TRBD1. The ends lost 3 bases at V and 5 bases at J; junction bases unmatched: 3. Germline CDR1 is SGHAT and CDR2 is FQNNGV. The CDR3 runs 13 residues. CDR3: CASSFGQGNEQYF. CDR3 coding DNA: TGTGCCAGCAGCTTTGGACAGGGCAACGAGCAGTACTTC.